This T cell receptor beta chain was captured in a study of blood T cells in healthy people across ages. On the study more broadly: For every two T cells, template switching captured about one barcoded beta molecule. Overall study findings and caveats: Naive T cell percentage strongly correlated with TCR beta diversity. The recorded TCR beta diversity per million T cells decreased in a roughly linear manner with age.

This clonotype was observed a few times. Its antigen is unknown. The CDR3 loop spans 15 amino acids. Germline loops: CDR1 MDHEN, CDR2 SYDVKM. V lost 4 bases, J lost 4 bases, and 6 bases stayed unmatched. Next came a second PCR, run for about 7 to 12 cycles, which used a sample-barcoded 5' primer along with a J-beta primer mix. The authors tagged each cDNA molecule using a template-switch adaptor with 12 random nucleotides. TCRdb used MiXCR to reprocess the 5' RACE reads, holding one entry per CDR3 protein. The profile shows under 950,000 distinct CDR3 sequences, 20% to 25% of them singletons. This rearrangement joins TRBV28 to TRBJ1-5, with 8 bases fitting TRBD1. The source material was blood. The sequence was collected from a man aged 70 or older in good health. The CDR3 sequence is CASSYPRGRNQPQHF. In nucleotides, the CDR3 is TGTGCCAGCAGTTATCCCAGGGGGCGAAATCAGCCCCAGCATTTT.